Listed here are 4 T cell receptor beta chains from one sample, sequenced in a study of cytomegalovirus exposure and HLA in healthy donors. PCR amplification relied on 60 Vbeta primers (plus 13 Jbeta primers). TCRdb's table, derived via immunoSEQ multiplex PCR, lists solely in-frame clones and lacks some. The sample lists tens of thousands of clones, approximately 75% seen once, with around 10% in the top ten. Sequencing was performed on PBMCs. The source of these receptors is a woman aged 40 to 55 in good health and CMV-seropositive.

The rearrangement joins TRBV5-1 to TRBJ2-7, with D possibly matching TRBD2 (6 bases). V lost 0 bases and J lost 0, with 10 bases in between. The CDR3 covers 15 residues. In germline, CDR1 is SGHRS, CDR2 YFSETQ. The CDR3, as DNA: TGCGCCAGCAGCTTGGCCCGCGGGACCTCCTACGAGCAGTACTTC. This translates into CASSLARGTSYEQYF.

This chain links TRBV11-2 with TRBJ1-5, with D tentatively TRBD1 (6 bases). CDR1 SGHAT and CDR2 FQNNGV come from the germline V gene. The length of the CDR3 is 13 residues. Trimming took off 1 base at V and 8 bases at J, with 9 bases between the two ends. This CDR3 reads CASSLGGQKPQHF. CDR3 DNA sequence: TGTGCCAGCAGCTTAGGGGGGCAGAAGCCCCAGCATTTT. The complete variable domain, with remaining parts taken from reference TRBV11-2 and TRBJ1-5, reads EAGVAQSPRYKIIEKRQSVAFWCNPISGHATLYWYQQILGQGPKLLIQFQNNGVVDDSQLPKDRFSAERLKGVDSTLKIQPAKLEDSAVYLCASSLGGQKPQHFGDGTRLSIL.

V usage is TRBV6-1 and J usage is TRBJ2-5, with 10 bases lining up with TRBD1. Germline V lookup: CDR1 MNHNS, CDR2 SASEGT. Trimming removed 6 bases from V and 11 bases from J; junction bases left unmatched: 12. The CDR3 is 14 residues long. The CDR3 region is CASSRDRGSSEQYF. CDR3 in DNA: TGTGCCAGCAGCAGGGACAGGGGTTCGAGTGAGCAGTACTTC.

The chain combines TRBV6-5 with TRBJ1-2; D is possibly TRBD1 (5 bases). From germline, CDR1 is MNHEY and CDR2 SVGAGI. The CDR3 loop spans 12 amino acids. Trimming left V 6 bases short and J 7 bases short, with 12 bases between. The CDR3 here is CASSGGGGGYTF. In DNA, the CDR3 is TGTGCCAGCAGCGGGGGAGGAGGTGGCTACACCTTC.